Sequencing of this T cell receptor (beta chain) was carried out in a study of cytomegalovirus exposure and HLA in healthy donors (TCRdb year 2017). Study-level background: According to an earlier analysis of several hundred of the donors, 200 million or so T cells yielded over 100 million unique TCR beta sequences and less than 300 Gb of sequence data. All discovery cohort repertoires had been generated using a single sequencing platform. Donor age, sex, ethnicity and CMV serostatus were collected together with the repertoire data. In the later analysis, no new phenotypic data were used to find candidate immune exposures; instead, reliance was placed on TCR beta sequences and their occurrence across donors. In addition to the first cohort of roughly 670 subjects, a separate validation cohort of 130 or so different subjects was used. The number of typed donors differed by locus: about 629-630 for A, B, C, DRB1 and DQB1; 500 to 550 for DQA1; around 580 for DPA1; and some 470 for DPB1. An early release covering roughly 600 HLA-typed donors comprised 250 to 350 gigabases of sequencing data and tens of millions of unique TCR sequences. Among the roughly 390 genotyped donors, 75% to 90% belonged to the genetic ancestry cluster associated with self-reported Caucasian donors. A later analysis re-examined previously published TCR beta repertoires from more than 600 donors and added high-resolution HLA genotyping to investigate patterns of TCR occurrence. HLA typing covered class I and class II loci at four-digit resolution. Among around 400 genotyped donors of the cohort, an average of about 240,000 unique TCR beta nucleotide sequences was sequenced per donor, of which roughly 18% were non-productive. To predict cytomegalovirus infection status, the study combined high-throughput TCR immunosequencing, statistical association of individual TCRs with disease status, and machine learning. In an earlier analysis of over 550 of the donors, high-throughput TCR beta sequencing was used to judge whether each TCR beta V gene segment behaved as functional or pseudogenic. The study aimed to test whether signatures of past pathogen exposure could be identified by cataloging public T cell receptors. The T cell repertoires of several hundred subjects were profiled by immunosequencing and related to cytomegalovirus serostatus. Four or five DR-DQ haplotypes were treated as single units for association and clustering because of strong linkage in the cohort. Genome-wide SNP genotypes for about three fifths of the roughly 700 donors were used in a later genetic analysis, which treated that subset as a discovery cohort.

What the authors observed across the whole study: In a later analysis, some 18,000 TCR beta sequences were associated with specific HLA alleles at a false discovery rate of 0.05. When HLA alleles, especially DR and DQ, strongly co-occurred, TCR associations were difficult to assign to individual alleles. According to a later analysis, parvovirus B19, influenza, CMV and Epstein-Barr virus appeared linked to several top co-occurrence clusters. A cluster of highly shared sequence variants was judged likely to be a technical artifact of the sequencing pipeline. In both the original and validation cohorts, the classifier was reported to diagnose cytomegalovirus status with high specificity and sensitivity. Correlated functional status among segregating V segments might be attributable to linkage disequilibrium, but an unknown experimental factor could not be ruled out. HLA typing was unavailable for some donors at each locus, so association tests used only the typed subset. A few of the identified cytomegalovirus-associated TCR beta chains were confirmed in vitro to be specific for cytomegalovirus antigens. Some IMGT-functional V segments, including TRBV6-2 and TRBV6-3, could not be distinguished by the 87-base-pair reads and were therefore excluded. This cohort had only TCR beta chains sequenced, and the lack of alpha or paired-chain data limited which features could be detected. For the cohort, immune exposure information was limited to CMV serostatus. In a later analysis, HLA-associated TCR beta chains were found to be more clonally expanded and to have lower generation probabilities than equally common non-associated chains. Sequencing depth was assumed to be roughly uniform across donors in the presence/absence analyses, though that assumption may not hold. In a later analysis, most CMV-associated TCR beta chains were found to appear HLA-restricted, with HLA associations seemingly driven largely by CMV exposure. Most TCR sequences were observed very rarely across donors, whereas some public TCRs were present in many individuals. In a later genetic analysis, a missense DCLRE1C variant was associated with V-gene and J-gene trimming of TCR beta chains, and the association was replicated in an independent cohort. A total of about 150 TCR beta chains were listed by the study as associated with cytomegalovirus. An earlier analysis of roughly 570 of the donors showed that most TCR beta V segments appeared in productive rearrangements either about 87% or about 30% of the time, which broadly matched IMGT annotations. The authors suggested that the approach could potentially be generalized to other disease states and immunological phenotypes. According to a later analysis, TCR association rates differed among HLA loci, with DRB1 alleles showing the most associated TCRs and HLA-C alleles showing the fewest. A further reported finding was that TCR beta sequences accurately predicted the HLA-A and HLA-B alleles for most subjects in the first cohort. According to a later genetic analysis, donors in an Asian-associated ancestry cluster had fewer N-insertions in productive TCRs than the approximately 690-donor mean. The earlier analysis of approximately 590 of the donors excluded around 17 rarely observed V segments, including chromosome 9 orphons, because counts were too low.

Library prep was done by the immunoSEQ multiplex PCR assay. For the multiplex PCR, a mixture combining 60 forward primers for TCR Vbeta segments and 13 reverse primers for TCR Jbeta segments was used. The CDR3 region of rearranged TCR beta genes was amplified from genomic DNA with a multiplex PCR assay. On the Illumina HiSeq System, the amplified TCR beta libraries were sequenced as 87-base-pair reads. As for the authors' bioinformatics: In a later analysis, some 80 million unique TCR beta chains were counted across the 500 to 850 repertoires, and roughly 10 million of these chains were shared by at least two donors. To remove PCR and sequencing errors, raw reads were error-corrected and collapsed into unique sequences using a nearest-neighbor algorithm that merged closely related sequences. To assign V, D and J gene segments, CDR3 sequences were aligned to IMGT reference sequences. For a sequence to be retained, a match of at least six nucleotides was required to both a V gene segment and a J gene segment. A rearrangement was called productive if the CDR3 had no stop codons and remained in frame with V and J, and every other rearrangement was called non-productive. CDR3 was defined by IMGT convention, running from the second conserved V-encoded cysteine to the conserved J-encoded phenylalanine. The earlier analysis of 550 to 650 of the donors excluded any sequence lacking an unambiguous match to a single V gene segment. An earlier analysis of 587 of the donors called V segments functional above 56.7% productive rearrangements and segregating when the between-donor standard deviation exceeded 5%. A statistical classification framework was developed to diagnose cytomegalovirus status using the catalog of TCR beta chain sequences. V and J gene assignment, in a later analysis, came from comparing TCR nucleotide sequences with IMGT/GENE-DB human TR gene sequences. Using the TCRdist pipeline, a later analysis assigned CDR3 sequences along with most-parsimonious VDJ recombination scenarios. In a later analysis, each TCR beta chain was defined by its CDR3 amino acid sequence together with its V-gene family, and reads without a unique V-gene family were excluded. As a way to deal with suspected cross-contamination and a sequencing artifact, a later analysis dropped approximately 570 nucleotide sequences that were highly shared and had low generation probability. In a later analysis, a clonal expansion index was calculated for each public chain from normalized within-repertoire ranks of inferred template counts. In a later analysis, generation probabilities were computed with a VDJ recombination model fitted to out-of-frame rearrangements, and the resulting probabilities were checked against IGoR. A later analysis scored TCR-TCR, TCR-HLA and TCR-CMV co-occurrence with hypergeometric tests, applying a repertoire-size bias correction to TCR pairs. A later analysis estimated false discovery rates by permuting HLA or CMV assignments 20 times. In a later analysis, co-occurring TCRs were grouped using DBSCAN, with TCRdist sequence similarity added in when clustering inside HLA-allele-positive subsets. Co-occurrence clustering excluded repertoires with fewer than 30,000 or more than 120,000 public chains, plus five with anomalous nucleotide sharing. TCRdb stores this immuneACCESS table with in-frame sequences only. Part of the clones is absent; in the studies checked, under half of the shortfall reflects unresolved V genes, and no reason is known for the rest. That table is the source of V, J and clone size, and D and trimming were worked out from the DNA. The sample contains around 67,000 clones, approximately 77% of them found a single time. Clones ranked in the top ten supply about 7.4% of the sample.

The germline V gene specifies MDHEN as CDR1 and SYDVKM as CDR2. Trimmed from V: 5 bases; trimmed from J: 4 bases; junction bases lacking a gene match: 8. Including cysteine and phenylalanine, the CDR3 has 16 amino acids. The only DNA kept is the CDR3, 48 bases in frame from the first base. In total, around 600 healthy bone marrow donors made up the cohort. Cohort members were all nominally healthy when sampled, although unrecorded immune exposures were likely present. The donor tested CMV seropositive and was one of the 289 seropositive cohort members. A peripheral blood sample was provided by each donor, and peripheral blood mononuclear cells were used for TCR beta sequencing. Genomic DNA was extracted from the blood cell samples with the Qiagen DNeasy Blood Extraction Kit. Notes on this clone: Its binding antigen is unknown. Base qualities are not provided; no much larger clone lies one nucleotide away.

Material for sequencing was PBMCs. The chain links TRBV28 with TRBJ2-3, with 11 bases matching TRBD2. The receptor comes from a woman between 25 and 40 years old in good health and CMV-seropositive. The CDR3 protein sequence reads: CASSPPGLADADTQYF. The nucleotides read TGTGCCAGCAGTCCTCCGGGACTAGCGGACGCAGATACGCAGTATTTT.